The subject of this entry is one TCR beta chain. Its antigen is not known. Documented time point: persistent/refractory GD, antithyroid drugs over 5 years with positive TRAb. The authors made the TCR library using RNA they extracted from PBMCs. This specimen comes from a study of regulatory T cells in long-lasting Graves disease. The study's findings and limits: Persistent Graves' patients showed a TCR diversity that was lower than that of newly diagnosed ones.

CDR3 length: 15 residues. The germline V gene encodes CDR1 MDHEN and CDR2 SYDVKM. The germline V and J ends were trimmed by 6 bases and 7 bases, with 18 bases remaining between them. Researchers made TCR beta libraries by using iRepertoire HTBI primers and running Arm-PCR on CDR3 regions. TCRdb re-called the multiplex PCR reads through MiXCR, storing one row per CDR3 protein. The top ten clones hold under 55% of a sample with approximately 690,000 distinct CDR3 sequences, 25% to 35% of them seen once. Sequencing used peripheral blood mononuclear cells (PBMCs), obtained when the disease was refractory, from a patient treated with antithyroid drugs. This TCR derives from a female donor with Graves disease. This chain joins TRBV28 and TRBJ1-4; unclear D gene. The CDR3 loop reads CASRAWEAGVEKLFF. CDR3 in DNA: TGTGCCAGCAGGGCTTGGGAGGCGGGCGTTGAAAAACTGTTTTTT.